Below are 23 T cell receptor beta chains sequenced from a single sample in a study of CD8+ T cells in alopecia areata. This sample's treatment: oral pan-JAK inhibitor, 5-10 mg twice daily. Extraction and reverse transcription of RNA yielded cDNA as the sequencing template. The table came from immunoSEQ multiplex PCR; TCRdb's copy has only in-frame clones and leaves some out. The sample includes 130,000 or so clones, over 55% seen only once; the top ten take roughly 5%. Sequencing used CD4+ T cells sorted from blood, obtained at week 4, from a patient treated with tofacitinib. Receptors originate from a human donor with alopecia areata.

The rearrangement links TRBV29-1 to TRBJ2-1; 8 bases line up with TRBD1. The V gene end was trimmed by 6 bases and the J gene end by 7 bases; junction bases not matched to a gene: 11. The CDR3 totals 14 residues. The germline CDR1 and CDR2 sequences are SQVTM and ANQGSEA. CDR3 amino acids: CSVATGGSLNEQFF. The CDR3 DNA reads as TGCAGCGTCGCCACAGGGGGTAGTCTTAATGAGCAGTTCTTC.

The chain employs TRBV5-4 and TRBJ1-1; D unresolved. This CDR3 has 12 amino acids. With 1 base removed from V and 1 base from J, the gap between germline ends came to 2 bases. Germline V gene sequence: CDR1 SGHNT, CDR2 YYREEE (reference sequence). This chain's CDR3 is CASSLRNTEAFF. The CDR3 DNA is TGTGCCAGCAGCTTGAGGAACACTGAAGCTTTCTTT. Full variable domain (remainder filled in from reference TRBV5-4 and TRBJ1-1): ETGVTQSPTHLIKTRGQQVTLRCSSQSGHNTVSWYQQALGQGPQFIFQYYREEENGRGNFPPRFSGLQFPNYSSELNVNALELDDSALYLCASSLRNTEAFFGQGTRLTVV.

The gene calls are TRBV4-2 and TRBJ2-2; 14 nucleotides align to TRBD2. The CDR3 is 16 residues long. V gave up 5 bases and J gave up 5 bases; unmatched junction bases: 4. Germline values: CDR1 LGHNA, CDR2 YNFKEQ. The CDR3, as DNA: TGTGCCAGCAGCTCCCGACTAGCGGGGGGGACCGGGGAGCTGTTTTTT. It yields the protein CASSSRLAGGTGELFF.

This chain uses TRBV7-2 with TRBJ2-4, with 11 bases identical to TRBD1. Germline trimming cut 2 bases from V and 8 bases from J; bases unmatched to any gene: 8. In germline, CDR1 is SGHTA, CDR2 FQGNSA. The CDR3 length is 16 residues. CDR3 bases: TGTGCCAGCAGCTTAACACGGACAGGGGGCGCAGACATTCAGTACTTC. Translated, it gives CASSLTRTGGADIQYF.

This clone was observed a handful of times. The J gene is TRBJ1-1, the V gene TRBV28; the D is unclear. In germline, CDR1 is MDHEN, CDR2 SYDVKM. CDR3 length: 15 amino acids. Trimming stripped 5 bases from V and 1 base from J, with 14 bases between. This CDR3 is CASSLYTDGNTEAFF. The CDR3 nucleotides read TGTGCCAGCAGTCTGTACACGGACGGGAACACTGAAGCTTTCTTT.

This clone occurred a few times. The chain employs TRBV30 and TRBJ1-1; D is uncertain. This CDR3 has 13 residues. Germline V gene lookup returns CDR1 GTSNPN and CDR2 SVGIG (reference sequence). V gave up 4 bases and J gave up 0 bases, with 9 bases separating them. CDR3 sequence (DNA): TGTGCCTGGAAGTTCGGATTGAACACTGAAGCTTTCTTT. Its protein product is CAWKFGLNTEAFF.

V usage is TRBV27 and J usage is TRBJ1-4, with D possibly TRBD1 on 5 matching bases. CDR1 is MNHEY and CDR2 is SMNVEV in the germline V gene (reference sequence). This CDR3 has 15 residues. The V and J ends lost 3 bases and 5 bases respectively, with 13 bases between them. The CDR3 DNA follows: TGTGCCAGCAGTTTTCGTCGGGGGGAGAATGAAAAACTGTTTTTT. It is translated as CASSFRRGENEKLFF.

The chain carries TRBV4-1 and TRBJ2-3; the D gene is possibly TRBD2 (5 bases). This CDR3 has 14 residues. Deletions cut 1 base from V and 3 bases from J, with 8 bases between. The germline CDR1 and CDR2 sequences are MGHRA and YSYEKL. CDR3 region: CASSQAPGTDTQYF. CDR3 bases: TGCGCCAGCAGCCAAGCCCCGGGAACAGATACGCAGTATTTT.

This chain links TRBV9 with TRBJ1-6; D possibly corresponds to TRBD1 (6 bases). Deletions cut 0 bases from V and 6 bases from J, with 19 bases between. The CDR3 length is 18 residues. Germline-derived CDR1 and CDR2 are SGDLS and YYNGEE. The chain's CDR3 is CASSVDASGALRNSPLHF. The CDR3, as DNA: TGTGCCAGCAGCGTAGACGCCTCGGGGGCTCTTCGTAATTCACCCCTCCACTTT.

This clone has more than one count but fewer than ten. The gene calls are TRBV5-1 and TRBJ1-5, with a tentative D call TRBD1 (6 bases). Trimming shortened V by 1 base and J by 2 bases, and 13 bases separated the two germline ends. The V gene's germline CDR1 is SGHRS and CDR2 YFSETQ. CDR3 length equals 16 residues. The CDR3 DNA sequence: TGCGCCAGCAGCTTGACGACAGGAGGTGGCAATCAGCCCCAGCATTTT. Its protein is CASSLTTGGGNQPQHF. Combining the CDR3 with reference TRBV5-1 and TRBJ1-5 gives the whole variable domain KAGVTQTPRYLIKTRGQQVTLSCSPISGHRSVSWYQQTPGQGLQFLFEYFSETQRNKGNFPGRFSGRQFSNSRSEMNVSTLELGDSALYLCASSLTTGGGNQPQHFGDGTRLSIL.

A single count supports this clone. The chain couples TRBV2 to TRBJ2-1, with D maybe TRBD1 (7 bases). The V gene's germline CDR1 is SNHLY and CDR2 FYNNEI. Trimming took off 6 bases at V and 5 bases at J, with 17 bases between the two ends. This CDR3 is built from 15 residues. The CDR3 region has the DNA TGTGCCAGCAGCGAACGGAGGGGGCAGGACAATGAGCAGTTCTTC. Protein sequence: CASSERRGQDNEQFF.

This clone was recorded a few times. J is TRBJ1-5 and V is TRBV5-1, with 8 bases aligning to TRBD1. This CDR3 is built from 15 residues. With 4 bases clipped from V and 0 bases from J, the junction kept 3 bases outside the gene matches. CDR1 SGHRS and CDR2 YFSETQ come from the germline V gene. The CDR3 spells CASSDGQGSNQPQHF. CDR3 coding DNA: TGCGCCAGCAGCGACGGACAGGGTAGCAATCAGCCCCAGCATTTT.

The chain joins TRBV30 to TRBJ2-3; no firm D call. This CDR3 region has 13 residues. Germline V CDR1 and CDR2: GTSNPN, SVGIG (reference sequence). V gave up 3 bases and J gave up 3 bases, with 10 bases separating them. The CDR3 is CAWRQSMTDTQYF. For the CDR3, the DNA is TGTGCCTGGAGGCAATCTATGACAGATACGCAGTATTTT.

CDR3 DNA: TGTGCCAGCAGCTCGCGACAGGGGGAAGAGACCCAGTACTTC. This encodes CASSSRQGEETQYF. The gene calls are TRBV7-9 and TRBJ2-5; 9 positions agree with TRBD1. The V segment lost 4 bases and the J segment 3 bases; nucleotides outside the gene matches: 3. This CDR3 is built from 14 residues. Germline V gives CDR1 SEHNR, CDR2 FQNEAQ (reference sequence). The variable domain in full, completed from reference TRBV7-9 and TRBJ2-5, reads DTGVSQNPRHKITKRGQNVTFRCDPISEHNRLYWYRQTLGQGPEFLTYFQNEAQLEKSRLLSDRFSAERPKGSFSTLEIQRTEQGDSAMYLCASSSRQGEETQYFGPGTRLLVL.

The chain combines TRBV2 with TRBJ2-1, with D unclear. Germline CDR1 SNHLY, CDR2 FYNNEI. Trimming cost V 0 bases and J 7 bases, with 4 bases left between them. The CDR3 is 12 residues long. The CDR3 reads CASSEARNEQFF. The CDR3 coding sequence is TGTGCCAGCAGTGAAGCGAGGAATGAGCAGTTCTTC. Full variable domain (remainder filled in from reference TRBV2 and TRBJ2-1): EPEVTQTPSHQVTQMGQEVILRCVPISNHLYFYWYRQILGQKVEFLVSFYNNEISEKSEIFDDQFSVERPDGSNFTLKIRSTKLEDSAMYFCASSEARNEQFFGPGTRLTVL.

The rearrangement uses TRBV10-3 and TRBJ1-5; D is ambiguous. CDR1 is ENHRY, CDR2 SYGVKD, per germline. CDR3 size: 14 residues. Trimming removed 3 bases from V and 2 bases from J, with 8 bases in between. The CDR3 spells CAISDVGGNQPQHF. DNA of the CDR3: TGTGCCATCAGTGACGTCGGGGGCAATCAGCCCCAGCATTTT.

Only a few counts were recorded for this clone. The CDR3 bases are TGCGCCAGCAGGGGACTAGCGGGATCCGGGGAGCTGTTTTTT. Amino acid sequence: CASRGLAGSGELFF. The chain carries TRBV5-1 and TRBJ2-2, with 13 positions matching TRBD2. The germline gives CDR1 SGHRS, CDR2 YFSETQ. Germline trimming cut 5 bases from V and 6 bases from J; bases unmatched to any gene: 1. There are 14 residues in the CDR3.

Here the CDR3 reads CASSQDQQRLETQYF. DNA of the CDR3: TGCGCCAGCAGCCAAGACCAACAACGTCTAGAGACCCAGTACTTC. This rearrangement joins TRBV4-1 to TRBJ2-5; D is uncertain. The V and J ends lost 0 bases and 4 bases respectively, with 12 bases between them. The CDR3 is 15 amino acids. Germline V lookup: CDR1 MGHRA, CDR2 YSYEKL.

The J gene is TRBJ1-2, the V gene TRBV29-1, with D maybe TRBD1 (6 bases). Trimming shortened V by 2 bases and J by 8 bases, and 9 bases separated the two germline ends. The CDR3 runs 11 residues. Germline CDR1 and CDR2: SQVTM and ANQGSEA. The CDR3 loop reads CSVEKGGGYTF. The CDR3 nucleotides read TGCAGCGTTGAAAAGGGGGGAGGCTACACCTTC.

The gene calls are TRBV4-1 and TRBJ2-2; D tentatively fits TRBD1 or TRBD2 (6 bases each). CDR1 is MGHRA and CDR2 is YSYEKL in the germline V gene. The CDR3 runs 17 residues. The germline V and J ends were trimmed by 2 bases and 4 bases, with 17 bases remaining between them. CDR3 protein: CASSQFGGLQVTGELFF. Written as DNA, the CDR3 is TGCGCCAGCAGCCAATTCGGGGGCCTACAAGTCACCGGGGAGCTGTTTTTT.

V gene TRBV19 combines with J gene TRBJ2-7, with 13 bases identical to TRBD2. V gave up 7 bases and J gave up 6 bases; unmatched junction bases: 6. CDR1 is LNHDA and CDR2 is SQIVND in the germline V gene (reference sequence). The CDR3 is 14 amino acids. DNA of the CDR3: TGTGCCAGTATCGGGACTAGCGGGGCCTCCGAGCAGTACTTC. Protein: CASIGTSGASEQYF.

This chain uses TRBV28 with TRBJ2-5; no clear D gene. The CDR3 is 14 amino acids. V gave up 6 bases and J gave up 3 bases, with 14 bases separating them. Germline V lookup: CDR1 MDHEN, CDR2 SYDVKM. The CDR3 region is CASSGFPVEETQYF. In DNA, the CDR3 is TGTGCCAGCAGCGGGTTTCCCGTTGAAGAGACCCAGTACTTC.

A few counts support this clone. The chain's CDR3 is CASSPQAGPQETQYF. The CDR3, as DNA: TGCGCCAGCAGCCCCCAGGCGGGGCCCCAAGAGACCCAGTACTTC. The V and J genes are TRBV5-1 and TRBJ2-5; a weak D match, TRBD2 (6 bases). Germline V lookup: CDR1 SGHRS, CDR2 YFSETQ. The CDR3 length is 15 residues. V was clipped by 4 bases and J by 1 base, with 14 bases between them.